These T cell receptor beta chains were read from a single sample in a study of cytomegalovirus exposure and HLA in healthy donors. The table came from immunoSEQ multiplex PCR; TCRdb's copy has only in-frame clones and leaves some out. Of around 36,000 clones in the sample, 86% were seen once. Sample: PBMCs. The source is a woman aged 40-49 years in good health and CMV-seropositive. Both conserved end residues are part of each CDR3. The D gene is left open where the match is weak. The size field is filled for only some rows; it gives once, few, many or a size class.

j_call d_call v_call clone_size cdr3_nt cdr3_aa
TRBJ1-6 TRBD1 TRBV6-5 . TGTGCCAGCAGGGGATCGGGGACAGATCATTCACCCCTCCACTTT CASRGSGTDHSPLHF
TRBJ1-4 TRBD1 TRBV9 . TGTGCCAGCAGCCCCCGGACAGGGCCCAATGAAAAACTGTTTTTT CASSPRTGPNEKLFF
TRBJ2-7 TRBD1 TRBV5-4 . TGTGCCAGCAGTATAGCCGGGACAGGGCCCTCCGAGCAGTACTTC CASSIAGTGPSEQYF
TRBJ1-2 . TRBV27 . TGTGCCAGCAGTTTGGGCAGGTTCCACTATGGCTACACCTTC CASSLGRFHYGYTF
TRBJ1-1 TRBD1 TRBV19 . TGTGCCAGCACCCTTTCCGGGACAGCGAACACTGAAGCTTTCTTT CASTLSGTANTEAFF
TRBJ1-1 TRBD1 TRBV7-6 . TGTGCCAGCAGCCCCCGGACAGGGGGCACTGAAGCTTTCTTT CASSPRTGGTEAFF
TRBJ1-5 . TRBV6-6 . TGTGCCAGCAGTACCAGGGGTAATCAGCCCCAGCATTTT CASSTRGNQPQHF
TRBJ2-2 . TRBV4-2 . TGTGCCAGCAGCCAAGCTGCGGGGAAGGCCGGGGAGCTGTTTTTT CASSQAAGKAGELFF
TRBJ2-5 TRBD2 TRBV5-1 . TGCGCCAGCAGCCCGGGGGGGGGTGAGGAGACCCAGTACTTC CASSPGGGEETQYF
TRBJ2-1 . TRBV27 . TGTGCCAGCAGCCACTCACAGGGAGGGGAGCAGTTCTTC CASSHSQGGEQFF
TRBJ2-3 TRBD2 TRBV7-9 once TGTGCCAGCAGCTCCAAGGCGGGGGGACGAACAGATACGCAGTATTTT CASSSKAGGRTDTQYF
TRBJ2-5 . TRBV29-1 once TGCAGCGGGCTAGCGTGGAAAGAGACCCAGTACTTC CSGLAWKETQYF
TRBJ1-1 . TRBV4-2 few TGTGCCAGCAGCCAAGTGGGAACAGGGAGCGGGATGAACACTGAAGCTTTCTTT CASSQVGTGSGMNTEAFF
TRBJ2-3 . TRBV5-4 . TGTGCCAGCAGCTTGGGCCTAGCCCCCGTCCCAATAAAAGATACGCAGTATTTT CASSLGLAPVPIKDTQYF
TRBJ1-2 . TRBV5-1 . TGCGCCAGCAGAATAGACGCGGGCCAGACTTACACCTTC CASRIDAGQTYTF
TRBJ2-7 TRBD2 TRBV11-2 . TGTGCCAGCACCACCCAGGGAGGGGCAATTTACGAGCAGTACTTC CASTTQGGAIYEQYF
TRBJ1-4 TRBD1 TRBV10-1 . TGCGCCAGCATTACAGGGGTGGGTGAAAAACTGTTTTTT CASITGVGEKLFF
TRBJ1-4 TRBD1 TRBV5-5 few TGTGCCAGCAGCCCGGGGACAGTTGAAAAACTGTTTTTT CASSPGTVEKLFF
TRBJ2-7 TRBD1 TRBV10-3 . TGTGCCATCGCTAGGACAGGGGAGACCTACGAGCAGTACTTC CAIARTGETYEQYF
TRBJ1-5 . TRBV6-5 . TGTGCCAGCAGTTTACAGGGCAATCAGCCCCAGCATTTT CASSLQGNQPQHF
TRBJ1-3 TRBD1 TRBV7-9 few TGTGCCAGCAGCCTCCGGGGACAGGGGGCGAGTGGAAACACCATATATTTT CASSLRGQGASGNTIYF
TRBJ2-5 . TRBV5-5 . TGTGCCAGCAGCCCCTCGGGTCAGTCCCAAGAGACCCAGTACTTC CASSPSGQSQETQYF
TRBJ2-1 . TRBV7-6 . TGTGCCAGCAGCTTAGGTGCGCAGGGGCGCAATGAGCAGTTCTTC CASSLGAQGRNEQFF
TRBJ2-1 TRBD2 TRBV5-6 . TGTGCCAGCAGACAGCGGGACTCTCCCAATGAGCAGTTCTTC CASRQRDSPNEQFF
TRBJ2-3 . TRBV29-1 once TGCAGCGTTGCAGGGGTTGCAGATACGCAGTATTTT CSVAGVADTQYF
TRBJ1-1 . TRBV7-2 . TGTGCCAGCAGCTATGACGGCACAGGGAAAGCTTTCTTT CASSYDGTGKAFF
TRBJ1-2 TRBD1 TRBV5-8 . TGTGCCAGCAGCTTACGGGACAGGGTCGATGGCTACACCTTC CASSLRDRVDGYTF
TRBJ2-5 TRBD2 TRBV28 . TGTGCCAGCAGTTTAGAACTCGGGGGGGCTCAAGAGACCCAGTACTTC CASSLELGGAQETQYF
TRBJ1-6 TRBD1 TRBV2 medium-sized TGTGCCAGCAGCCGGGACAGGGGTGGGAATTCACCCCTCCACTTT CASSRDRGGNSPLHF
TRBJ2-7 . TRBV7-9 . TGTGCCAGCAGCTTACAGTACGAGCAGTACTTC CASSLQYEQYF
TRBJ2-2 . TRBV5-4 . TGTGCCAGCAGCCCTAGGTTTTTATCGAGTACCGGGGAGCTGTTTTTT CASSPRFLSSTGELFF
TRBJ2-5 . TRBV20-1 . TGCAGTGCTCGGGGAGAGACCCAGTACTTC CSARGETQYF
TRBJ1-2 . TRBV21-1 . TGTGCCAGCAGCAAAGAAAGTAGGTGGGGGGGCTATGGCTACACCTTC CASSKESRWGGYGYTF
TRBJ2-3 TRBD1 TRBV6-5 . TGTGCCAGCAGTGGGACAGGAAGCACAGATACGCAGTATTTT CASSGTGSTDTQYF
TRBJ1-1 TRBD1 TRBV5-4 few TGTGCCAGCAGCGAAAGGGGCAGGGGGCTGGGGACTGAAGCTTTCTTT CASSERGRGLGTEAFF
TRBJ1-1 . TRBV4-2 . TGTGCCAGCAGCCAAAGGGGGGGTACTGAAGCTTTCTTT CASSQRGGTEAFF
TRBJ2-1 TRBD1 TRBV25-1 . TGTGCCAGCAGTGAAGGGACAGGGGACTACAATGAGCAGTTCTTC CASSEGTGDYNEQFF
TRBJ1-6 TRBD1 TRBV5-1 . TGCGCCAGCAGCCCCAGCGAGGGGGCTTCTGGGAATTCACCCCTCCACTTT CASSPSEGASGNSPLHF
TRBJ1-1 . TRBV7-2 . TGTGCCAGCAGCTTCCGGACACGTAACACTGAAGCTTTCTTT CASSFRTRNTEAFF
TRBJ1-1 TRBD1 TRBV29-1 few TGCAGCTCCCTTAGGGACAGTGAGCTGAACACTGAAGCTTTCTTT CSSLRDSELNTEAFF
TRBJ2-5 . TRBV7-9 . TGTGCCAGCAGCTTACGGGGGATGGGAGAGACCCAGTACTTC CASSLRGMGETQYF
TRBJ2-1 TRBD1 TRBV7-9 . TGTGCCAGCAGCTTAGCGGGGACAGGGAGCTCCTACAATGAGCAGTTCTTC CASSLAGTGSSYNEQFF
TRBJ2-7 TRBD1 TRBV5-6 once TGTGCCAGCAGCCCCGGACAGGGTCTGAACGAGCAGTACTTC CASSPGQGLNEQYF
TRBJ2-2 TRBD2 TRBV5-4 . TGTGCCAGCAGCTTGGATGTAGCTAGCGGGGTAGGAATCGGGGAGCTGTTTTTT CASSLDVASGVGIGELFF
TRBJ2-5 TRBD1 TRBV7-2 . TGTGCCAGCAGCTTTGTTCGGGGGAGACAGGGGGACGAGACCCAGTACTTC CASSFVRGRQGDETQYF
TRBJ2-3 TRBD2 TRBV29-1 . TGCAGTCCAAATGGACTAGCGGGCAGCACAGATACGCAGTATTTT CSPNGLAGSTDTQYF
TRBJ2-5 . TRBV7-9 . TGTTCCAGCAGCCCCGAGGGACTGCGTTTTGAGACCCAGTACTTC CSSSPEGLRFETQYF
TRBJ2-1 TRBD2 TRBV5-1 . TGCGCCAGCAGCTTGAGTAGCGGGGAGTACAATGAGCAGTTCTTC CASSLSSGEYNEQFF
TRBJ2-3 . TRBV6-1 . TGTGCCGGGGGAGGGGGGGAAACAGATACGCAGTATTTT CAGGGGETDTQYF
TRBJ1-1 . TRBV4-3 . TGCGCCAGCAGCCAGAAGTCGGGGGTCTCGGGCACTGAAGCTTTCTTT CASSQKSGVSGTEAFF
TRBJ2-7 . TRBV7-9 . TGTTCCAGCAGCCTTGGGGGGTACGAGCAGTACTTC CSSSLGGYEQYF
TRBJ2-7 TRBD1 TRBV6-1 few TGTGCCAGCAACCCTTGGGACAGTTCCTACGAGCAGTACTTC CASNPWDSSYEQYF
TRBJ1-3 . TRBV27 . TGTGCCAGCAGTGGGGGCCTCTCTGGAAACACCATATATTTT CASSGGLSGNTIYF
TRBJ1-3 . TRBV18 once TGTGCCAGCTCACCAAGGACTTTTTCGCCCACTGGAAACACCATATATTTT CASSPRTFSPTGNTIYF
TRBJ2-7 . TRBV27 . TGTGCCAGCAGTTCATCCTACGAGCAGTACTTC CASSSSYEQYF
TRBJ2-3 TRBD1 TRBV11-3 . TGTGCCAGCAGCCCCAGAGCGACAGGGCGCGGCACAGATACGCAGTATTTT CASSPRATGRGTDTQYF
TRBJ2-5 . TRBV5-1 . TGCGCCAGCAGCTGGACCGGGACAAACCAAGAGACCCAGTACTTC CASSWTGTNQETQYF